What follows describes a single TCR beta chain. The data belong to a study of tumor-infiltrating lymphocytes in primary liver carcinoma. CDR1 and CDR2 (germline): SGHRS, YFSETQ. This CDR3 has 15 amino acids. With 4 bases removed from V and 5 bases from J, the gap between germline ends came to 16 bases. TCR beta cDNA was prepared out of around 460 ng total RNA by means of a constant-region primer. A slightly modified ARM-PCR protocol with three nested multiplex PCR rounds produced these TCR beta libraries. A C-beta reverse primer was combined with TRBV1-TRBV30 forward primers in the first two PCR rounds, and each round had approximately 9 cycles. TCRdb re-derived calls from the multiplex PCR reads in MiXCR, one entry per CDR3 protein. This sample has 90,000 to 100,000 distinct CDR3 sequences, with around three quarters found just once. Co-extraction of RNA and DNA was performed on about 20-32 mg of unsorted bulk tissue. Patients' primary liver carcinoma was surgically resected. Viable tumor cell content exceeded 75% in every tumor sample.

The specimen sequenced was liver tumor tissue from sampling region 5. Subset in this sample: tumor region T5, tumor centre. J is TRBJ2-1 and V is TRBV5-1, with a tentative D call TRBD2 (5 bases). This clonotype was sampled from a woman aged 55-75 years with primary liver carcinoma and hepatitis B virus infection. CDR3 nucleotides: TGCGCCAGCAGCCCTCGGGATCCGTGCCACAATGAGCAGTTCTTC. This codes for CASSPRDPCHNEQFF.